The rows below give T cell receptor beta chains drawn from one sample of a study of PD-1 blockade in classical Hodgkin lymphoma. The protocol was immunoSEQ multiplex PCR, while the TCRdb copy is restricted to in-frame clones and leaves out a portion. The profile shows more than 25,000 clones, 85% to 90% of them singletons. The sequenced sample was CD4+ T cells from blood, obtained at baseline. The receptor set was obtained from a human donor with classical Hodgkin lymphoma. Each CDR3 is given with its conserved first and last residue.

CDR3 protein: CASSLSGTDYEQYF
V gene: TRBV6-1
CDR3 length: 14
J gene: TRBJ2-7

CDR3 protein: CASSQGRTGAYGYTF
V gene: TRBV4-3
CDR3 length: 15
J gene: TRBJ1-2

CDR3 protein: CASSWGQGAYEQYF
V gene: TRBV6-5
CDR3 length: 14
J gene: NA

CDR3 protein: CASSPGDRDHGYTF
V gene: TRBV5-1
CDR3 length: 14
J gene: TRBJ1-2

CDR3 protein: CASSKQGINYGYTF
V gene: TRBV28
CDR3 length: 14
J gene: TRBJ1-2

CDR3 protein: CASSPDEGGTEAFF
V gene: TRBV18
CDR3 length: 14
J gene: TRBJ1-1

CDR3 protein: CASSLVDGEQYF
V gene: TRBV7-9
CDR3 length: 12
J gene: TRBJ2-7

CDR3 protein: CASSHAGGGPLEAFF
V gene: TRBV7-6
CDR3 length: 15
J gene: TRBJ1-1

CDR3 protein: CAISESGSARIRGYTF
V gene: TRBV10-3
CDR3 length: 16
J gene: TRBJ1-2

CDR3 protein: CASSSGLAGGGKNIQYF
V gene: TRBV7-2
CDR3 length: 17
J gene: TRBJ2-4

CDR3 protein: CASRRDRGNTEAFF
V gene: TRBV25-1
CDR3 length: 14
J gene: TRBJ1-1

CDR3 protein: CASSLGLAGEDEQFF
V gene: TRBV5-1
CDR3 length: 15
J gene: TRBJ2-1

CDR3 protein: CAWKLGLLNEQFF
V gene: TRBV30
CDR3 length: 13
J gene: TRBJ2-1

CDR3 protein: CAWSVQGNQPQHF
V gene: TRBV30
CDR3 length: 13
J gene: TRBJ1-5

CDR3 protein: CASSLMLSGLNTGELFF
V gene: TRBV5-1
CDR3 length: 17
J gene: TRBJ2-2